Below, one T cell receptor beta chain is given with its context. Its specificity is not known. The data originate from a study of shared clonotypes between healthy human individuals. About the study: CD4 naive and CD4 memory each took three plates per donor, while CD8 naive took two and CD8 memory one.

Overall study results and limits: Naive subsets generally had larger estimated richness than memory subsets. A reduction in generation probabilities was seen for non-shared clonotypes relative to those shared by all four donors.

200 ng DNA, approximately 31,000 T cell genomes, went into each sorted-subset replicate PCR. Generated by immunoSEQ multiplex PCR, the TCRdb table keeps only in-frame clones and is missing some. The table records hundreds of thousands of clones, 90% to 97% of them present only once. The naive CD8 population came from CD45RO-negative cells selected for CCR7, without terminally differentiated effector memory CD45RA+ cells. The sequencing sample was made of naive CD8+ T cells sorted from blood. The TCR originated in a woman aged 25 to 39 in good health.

The CDR3 here is CASSFPSAGATDTQYF. The CDR3 DNA follows: TGTGCCAGCAGCTTCCCCTCAGCGGGTGCCACAGATACGCAGTATTTT. This chain joins TRBV5-8 and TRBJ2-3, with D maybe TRBD2 (6 bases). CDR3 length equals 16 residues. V shed 2 bases and J shed 2 bases, with 15 bases lying between them. CDR1 is SGHTS and CDR2 is YDEGEE in the germline V gene.